This T cell receptor (beta chain) was profiled in a study of cytomegalovirus exposure and HLA in healthy donors. Study conclusions and caveats: Presence/absence analysis assumed near-uniform sequencing depth across donors. The study recorded 164 TCR beta chains that were cytomegalovirus-associated. Cytomegalovirus status, reportedly, was diagnosed with high specificity and sensitivity by the classifier.

Remarks on this clone: Antigen unknown.

PCR involved 60 Vbeta and 13 Jbeta primers. TCRdb's table, derived via immunoSEQ multiplex PCR, lists solely in-frame clones and lacks some. Of 90,000 to 150,000 clones in the sample, roughly 80% were seen once. Germline V gene lookup returns CDR1 SGDLS and CDR2 YYNGEE. This CDR3 has 14 residues. V shed 2 bases, J shed 2 bases, and the junction held 3 bases outside the gene matches. Sequenced sample: PBMCs. The TCR was taken from a female donor in good health and CMV-seronegative. V and J are TRBV9 and TRBJ2-7, with 8 bases lining up with TRBD1. In DNA, the CDR3 is TGTGCCAGCAGCGTCCGGGACAGGACCTACGAGCAGTACTTC. It specifies CASSVRDRTYEQYF. Supplemented by reference TRBV9 and TRBJ2-7, the full variable domain reads DSGVTQTPKHLITATGQRVTLRCSPRSGDLSVYWYQQSLDQGLQFLIQYYNGEERAKGNILERFSAQQFPDLHSELNLSSLELGDSALYFCASSVRDRTYEQYFGPGTRLTVT.